Included here is one T cell receptor (beta chain) sequence, with context. Its antigen is not identified. The germline V gene has CDR1 MNHEY and CDR2 SMNVEV (reference sequence). CDR3 length equals 14 residues. J gave up 5 bases and V 6 bases, and 9 bases lay outside the gene matches. These data originate in a study of cytomegalovirus exposure and HLA in healthy donors. General study results and limits: Overall, approximately 150 TCR beta chains were annotated as cytomegalovirus-associated.

Vbeta (60) and Jbeta (13) primers were used in the PCR. Assay: immunoSEQ multiplex PCR; the TCRdb copy retains only in-frame clones and omits some. The sample yields under 120,000 clones, 79% seen once. The specimen sequenced was PBMCs. This clonotype was obtained from a woman aged 40 to 49 in good health and CMV-seronegative. The gene calls are TRBV27 and TRBJ1-2, with TRBD1 identical over 7 bases. In DNA, the CDR3 is TGTGCCAGCAGGGGATTAGGGGGCGAATATGGCTACACCTTC. This codes for CASRGLGGEYGYTF.